Presented here are 22 T cell receptor beta chains from one specimen sequenced in a study of T cell responses to AZD1222 COVID-19 vaccine. TCRdb keeps only in-frame clones here, not all; method: immunoSEQ multiplex PCR. The sample has over 150,000 clones; approximately 92% are singletons. The sequencing used peripheral blood, collected on day 0 of AZD1222 vaccination. Source of these receptors: an adult in good health.

CDR3 in DNA: TGCAGCGTTGCAGAAGGGCTAGGGGTCATGAACACTGAAGCTTTCTTT. It translates to CSVAEGLGVMNTEAFF. This rearrangement joins TRBV29-1 to TRBJ1-1; D possibly corresponds to TRBD1 (5 bases). Germline V CDR1 and CDR2: SQVTM, ANQGSEA. With 4 bases removed from V and 0 bases from J, the gap between germline ends came to 18 bases. This CDR3 has 16 residues.

The chain has TRBV11-2 and TRBJ1-3; TRBD1 matches 8 bases. The V gene end was trimmed by 3 bases and the J gene end by 7 bases; junction bases not matched to a gene: 14. This CDR3 contains 17 residues. CDR1 and CDR2 (germline): SGHAT, FQNNGV. The CDR3 region is CASSFPRGQLSGNTIYF. As DNA, the CDR3 is TGTGCCAGCAGCTTTCCCAGGGGGCAGCTTTCGGGGAACACCATATATTTT. The whole variable domain, filled in from reference TRBV11-2 and TRBJ1-3, reads EAGVAQSPRYKIIEKRQSVAFWCNPISGHATLYWYQQILGQGPKLLIQFQNNGVVDDSQLPKDRFSAERLKGVDSTLKIQPAKLEDSAVYLCASSFPRGQLSGNTIYFGEGSWLTVV.

Regarding this clone: Relative to the germline gene, one junction end is altered; a read error may explain this. This rearrangement joins TRBV27 to TRBJ1-1; D unresolved. In germline, CDR1 is MNHEY, CDR2 SMNVEV (reference sequence). The CDR3 consists of 14 residues. CDR3 in amino acids: CTSSLLDLNTEAFF. The CDR3 DNA sequence: TGTACCAGCAGTTTACTAGATTTGAACACTGAAGCTTTCTTT.

The count of this clone is one. This CDR3 reads CASSTSGDTGELFF. Written as DNA, the CDR3 is TGTGCCAGCAGTACTAGCGGGGACACCGGGGAGCTGTTTTTT. The chain couples TRBV6-5 to TRBJ2-2, with 10 bases fitting TRBD2. The germline CDR1 and CDR2 sequences are MNHEY and SVGAGI. The CDR3 length is 14 residues. The V and J ends lost 5 bases and 3 bases, in that order; junction bases with no gene match: 0.

The gene calls are TRBV12-3 or TRBV12-4 and TRBJ2-1; tentative D call: TRBD1 (5 bases). The CDR3 has 12 residues. Between the trimmed V and J ends, which lost 5 bases and 12 bases, there was a span of 14 bases. Written as DNA, the CDR3 is TGTGCCAGCAGTCCCGTCCCCCAGGGGCAGTTCTTC. This encodes CASSPVPQGQFF.

V and J are TRBV9 and TRBJ1-3, with TRBD1 as a possible D gene (6 bases). V lost 2 bases and J 0 bases, leaving 12 bases between the germline ends. The length of the CDR3 is 16 residues. Germline assignment: CDR1 SGDLS and CDR2 YYNGEE. Written as DNA, the CDR3 is TGTGCCAGCAGCGTGACAGGCGTAGGCTCTGGAAACACCATATATTTT. Its protein product is CASSVTGVGSGNTIYF.

Concerning this clone: This specimen includes other DNA sequences encoding the same CDR3. The gene calls are TRBV27 and TRBJ1-5; D possibly corresponds to TRBD1 (5 bases). This CDR3 is 14 amino acids long. Germline values: CDR1 MNHEY, CDR2 SMNVEV (reference sequence). V lost 3 bases and J 1 base, leaving 7 bases between the germline ends. CDR3 coding DNA: TGTGCCAGCAGTTTTGGGGGGAGCAATCAGCCCCAGCATTTT. This codes for CASSFGGSNQPQHF.

Only a few counts were recorded for this clone. The genes are TRBV3-1 (or the pseudogene TRBV3-2) and TRBJ2-7; TRBD2 aligns across 7 bases. CDR1 LGHDT and CDR2 YNNKEL come from the germline V gene (reference sequence). The junction had 20 bases not matched to a gene; V was cut back by 4 bases and J by 2 bases. The CDR3 has 19 residues. The CDR3 DNA follows: TGTGCCAGCAGCCCTTCGGGGGGTATCGAGAGCCATAGAACCTACGAGCAGTACGTC. It is translated as CASSPSGGIESHRTYEQYV.

This sequence joins TRBV10-3 and TRBJ1-1; D unclear. The germline V and J ends were trimmed by 3 bases and 4 bases, with 12 bases remaining between them. The germline CDR1 and CDR2 sequences are ENHRY and SYGVKD. The CDR3 is 14 residues long. In DNA, the CDR3 is TGTGCCATCAGTGACAGGCGCGTCGGCACTGAAGCTTTCTTT. Its translation: CAISDRRVGTEAFF.

With respect to this clone: Sequence at one end of the junction differs from germline and may be a read error. The rearrangement links TRBV6-1 to TRBJ1-2, with 10 bases that match TRBD1. Germline lookup yields CDR1 MNHNS and CDR2 SASEGT. The CDR3 spans 15 residues. The CDR3, as DNA: TGTGCCAGCAGTAAAGCCGGGACAGGGGTATATGGCTACACCTTC. It translates to CASSKAGTGVYGYTF.

The genes are TRBV7-2 and TRBJ2-7; 11 bases line up with TRBD1. Germline values: CDR1 SGHTA, CDR2 FQGNSA. The CDR3 totals 14 residues. The V and J ends lost 7 bases and 4 bases, in that order; junction bases with no gene match: 6. DNA for the CDR3: TGTGCCAGCACCACCGGGACAGGGGGTTACGAGCAGTACTTC. Translation gives CASTTGTGGYEQYF.

The chain couples TRBV7-9 to TRBJ1-2; 9 bases are shared with TRBD1. CDR3 length equals 16 residues. Germline assignment: CDR1 SEHNR and CDR2 FQNEAQ (reference sequence). J lost 3 bases, V lost 1 base, and 6 bases had no gene match. The CDR3 bases are TGTGCCAGCAGCTTAGGCCGACAGGGGGTGGACTATGGCTACACCTTC. This translates into CASSLGRQGVDYGYTF.

This clone was seen a few times. V is TRBV24-1 and J is TRBJ1-5; perhaps TRBD1 as D (6 bases). Germline values: CDR1 KGHDR, CDR2 SFDVKD. The V and J ends lost 1 base and 4 bases respectively, with 22 bases between them. The CDR3 runs 19 residues. This chain's CDR3 is CATSDFGLKGWGRNQPQHF. The CDR3 DNA is TGTGCCACCAGTGATTTTGGCCTGAAGGGATGGGGGCGAAATCAGCCCCAGCATTTT.

V usage is TRBV12-3 or TRBV12-4 and J usage is TRBJ1-2, with TRBD1 identical over 7 bases. The CDR3 covers 13 residues. The V gene end was trimmed by 6 bases and the J gene end by 8 bases; junction bases not matched to a gene: 9. The CDR3 DNA sequence: TGTGCCAGCAGCCGCTACAGGGGAGACGGCTACACCTTC. This gives the protein CASSRYRGDGYTF.

The gene calls are TRBV7-2 and TRBJ1-5; D gene unclear. V gave up 2 bases and J gave up 3 bases, with 5 bases separating them. Germline CDR1 and CDR2: SGHTA and FQGNSA. There are 13 residues in the CDR3. The CDR3 loop reads CASSLSFNQPQHF. In nucleotides, the CDR3 is TGTGCCAGCAGCTTATCCTTCAATCAGCCCCAGCATTTT.

The V and J genes are TRBV6-5 and TRBJ1-1; D may be TRBD1 (5 bases). There are 13 residues in the CDR3. The ends were cut back, 6 bases at V and 1 base at J, with 9 bases in the middle. Germline V gene data show CDR1 as MNHEY and CDR2 as SVGAGI. The CDR3 loop reads CASSLTGNTEAFF. DNA of the CDR3: TGTGCCAGCAGCCTAACAGGGAACACTGAAGCTTTCTTT.

The V call is TRBV28, the J call TRBJ2-1, with D uncertain. Trimming took 4 bases from V and 4 from J, leaving 17 bases between them. The germline CDR1 and CDR2 sequences are MDHEN and SYDVKM. This CDR3 comprises 16 residues. The CDR3 reads CASSWVLPPFYNEQFF. In DNA form, the CDR3 reads TGTGCCAGCAGTTGGGTGCTACCCCCTTTTTACAATGAGCAGTTCTTC.

This chain connects TRBV6-5 to TRBJ1-2; TRBD1 matches at 8 bases. Per germline, CDR1 MNHEY and CDR2 SVGAGI. CDR3 length: 13 residues. The V and J ends lost 6 bases and 4 bases, in that order; junction bases with no gene match: 4. DNA of the CDR3: TGTGCCAGCAGAACGGGACAGGTCTATGGCTACACCTTC. This codes for CASRTGQVYGYTF.

The chain employs TRBV6-2 or TRBV6-3 and TRBJ2-3, with D possibly matching TRBD1 (6 bases). The CDR3 is 16 residues long. Germline-derived CDR1 and CDR2 are MNHEY and SVGEGT. Trimming took 0 bases from V and 2 from J, leaving 12 bases between them. This CDR3 reads CASSYSVGGFTDTQYF. DNA for the CDR3: TGTGCCAGCAGTTACTCGGTAGGGGGTTTCACAGATACGCAGTATTTT.

This sequence joins TRBV6-6 and TRBJ2-1; D is perhaps TRBD2 (5 bases). The CDR3 runs to 15 residues. Germline CDR1 and CDR2: MNHNY and SVGAGI (reference sequence). Between the trimmed V and J ends, which lost 7 bases and 7 bases, there was a span of 20 bases. CDR3 nucleotides: TGTGCCAGCACCCCCAGGACTCTGCGGCGGAATGAGCAGTTCTTC. Its protein is CASTPRTLRRNEQFF.

The chain is built from TRBV11-2 and TRBJ1-1; the D gene is possibly TRBD1 (6 bases). CDR1 is SGHAT and CDR2 is FQNNGV in the germline V gene. V was shortened by 2 bases and J by 4 bases, with 17 bases between the two germline ends. The CDR3 totals 16 residues. Here the CDR3 DNA reads TGTGCCAGCAGCTTATTAGGGGGTCACCTGGGCACTGAAGCTTTCTTT. Its protein product is CASSLLGGHLGTEAFF.

In this sample, this clone turned up a few times. This chain joins TRBV6-1 and TRBJ2-5; 11 nucleotides match TRBD2. CDR3 length: 15 residues. The ends lost 2 bases at V and 1 base at J; junction bases unmatched: 0. Per germline, CDR1 MNHNS and CDR2 SASEGT. CDR3 bases: TGTGCCAGCAGTGAACTAGCGGGGGGCCAAGAGACCCAGTACTTC. Translation: CASSELAGGQETQYF.